The 8 T cell receptor beta chains in this list originate from one sample, sequenced in a study of T cell repertoires in cytomegalovirus infection. In TCRdb, the reads were re-called with MiXCR into one record per CDR3 protein. This table holds 200,000 to 300,000 distinct CDR3 sequences, roughly an eighth found once. Sequencing used PBMCs. These receptors were collected from a human donor in good health (CMV status not recorded). Some clones in this sample may be carry-over from other donors' samples.

There are a few counts of this clonotype. V is TRBV6-1 and J is TRBJ2-7, with D possibly matching TRBD1 (5 bases). This CDR3 region has 14 residues. Deletions cut 0 bases from V and 3 bases from J, with 9 bases between. CDR1 is MNHNS, CDR2 SASEGT, per germline. This chain's CDR3 is CASSEAGAGYEQYF. The CDR3 nucleotides are TGTGCCAGCAGTGAAGCAGGGGCCGGCTACGAGCAGTACTTC.

The chain is built from TRBV7-9 and TRBJ2-4; TRBD2 matches 7 bases. This CDR3 is 16 amino acids long. V shed 5 bases, J shed 1 base, and the junction held 8 bases outside the gene matches. Germline CDR1 and CDR2: SEHNR and FQNEAQ (reference sequence). As DNA, the CDR3 is TGTGCCAGCAGCCCCCCTCCCGGGAGGGCCAAAAACATTCAGTACTTC. This codes for CASSPPPGRAKNIQYF.

V gene TRBV10-3 combines with J gene TRBJ2-1; no clear D. Germline V gene data show CDR1 as ENHRY and CDR2 as SYGVKD. The CDR3 totals 11 residues. Trimming removed 3 bases from V and 7 bases from J, with 4 bases in between. The CDR3 loop is CAISEANEQFF. The DNA for the CDR3 is TGTGCCATCAGTGAAGCGAATGAGCAGTTCTTC.

In this sample, this clonotype turned up many times. This rearrangement joins TRBV2 to TRBJ2-3, with 7 bases lining up with TRBD2. The CDR3 consists of 15 residues. Germline values: CDR1 SNHLY, CDR2 FYNNEI. V trimming: 2 bases; J trimming: 4 bases; junction bases outside the gene matches: 6. CDR3 amino acids: CASSENGGWADTQYF. Here the CDR3 DNA reads TGTGCCAGCAGTGAAAACGGGGGGTGGGCAGATACGCAGTATTTT.

This clonotype was picked up a small number of times. The chain joins TRBV29-1 to TRBJ2-3, with a tentative D call TRBD2 (5 bases). The CDR3 consists of 13 residues. CDR1 SQVTM and CDR2 ANQGSEA come from the germline V gene. Here the CDR3 DNA reads TGCAGTCTAGTGCGAGGGTCAACAGATACGCAGTATTTT. Encoded protein: CSLVRGSTDTQYF.

This chain links TRBV6-5 with TRBJ2-7, with TRBD2 identical over 14 bases. CDR3 length equals 15 residues. V gave up 5 bases and J gave up 4 bases; unmatched junction bases: 4. Germline CDR1 and CDR2: MNHEY and SVGAGI. CDR3 region: CASSETSGRAYEQYF. CDR3 nucleotide sequence: TGTGCCAGCAGTGAGACTAGCGGGAGGGCGTACGAGCAGTACTTC.

This chain joins TRBV2 and TRBJ1-5, with D possibly matching TRBD1 (6 bases). The V and J ends lost 4 bases and 1 base respectively, with 8 bases between them. This CDR3 is built from 14 residues. Germline V CDR1 and CDR2: SNHLY, FYNNEI. CDR3 coding DNA: TGTGCCAGCAGTGGGGGGCAGAGCAATCAGCCCCAGCATTTT. Amino acids: CASSGGQSNQPQHF.

This clonotype occurred many times. The chain employs TRBV7-9 and TRBJ1-1; D is ambiguous. Per the germline V gene, CDR1 is SEHNR and CDR2 is FQNEAQ (reference sequence). The V and J ends lost 7 bases and 3 bases respectively, with 15 bases between them. The CDR3 sequence is 14 residues long. The DNA of the CDR3 is TGTGCCAGCACCCAAAGCTTAGGTTACACTGAAGCTTTCTTT. It yields the protein CASTQSLGYTEAFF.